This passage covers 18 T cell receptor beta chains from one sample sequenced in a study of T cells expressing NK-cell markers. TCRdb derives one entry per CDR3 protein from the 5' RACE reads, leaving out DNA. This sample lists a few hundred thousand distinct CDR3 sequences; its ten largest clones have 0.39%. Sequenced: blood T cells: a sorted CD56 or NKG2C T cell subset, CD4+ or CD8+ T cells, or bulk PBMC T cells (not recorded which). The receptors come from a man younger than 35 in good health.

The rearrangement links TRBV2 to TRBJ2-2; no DNA is available, so the TRBD1 call from TCRdb remains unchecked. CDR1 and CDR2 from the germline V gene are SNHLY and FYNNEI. The length of the CDR3 is 13 residues. The CDR3 loop reads CASNRGDTGELFF.

This sequence joins TRBV12-3 or TRBV12-4 and TRBJ2-5; TCRdb proposes TRBD2, but this gene call is untestable without DNA. This CDR3 comprises 17 residues. The chain's CDR3 is CASSPGLAGGAGETQYF.

J is TRBJ2-5 and V is TRBV10-3; TCRdb's D call, TRBD1, is unchecked because there is no DNA. Germline CDR1 and CDR2: ENHRY and SYGVKD. The CDR3 sequence is 13 residues long. The CDR3 loop is CATRSGAQETQYF.

The V and J genes are TRBV20-1 and TRBJ1-1. The CDR3 length is 13 residues. Germline-derived CDR1 and CDR2 are DFQATT and SNEGSKA (reference sequence). CDR3 amino acids: CSARDLQNTEAFF.

This sequence joins TRBV11-2 and TRBJ1-2. Germline-derived CDR1 and CDR2 are SGHAT and FQNNGV. CDR3 length equals 13 residues. CDR3 in amino acids: CASSLSLGYGYTF.

The V call is TRBV11-3, the J call TRBJ2-2; TCRdb's D gene call, TRBD1, goes unchecked for lack of DNA. There are 15 residues in the CDR3. Germline values: CDR1 SGHNT, CDR2 YENEEA. Here the CDR3 reads CASSPGQGDTGELFF. Complete variable domain (other parts from reference TRBV11-3 and TRBJ2-2): EAGVVQSPRYKIIEKKQPVAFWCNPISGHNTLYWYLQNLGQGPELLIRYENEEAVDDSQLPKDRFSAERLKGVDSTLKIQPAELGDSAVYLCASSPGQGDTGELFFGEGSRLTVL.

This rearrangement joins TRBV6-1 to TRBJ1-5; the D call of TRBD1 rests on TCRdb alone, since no DNA is present to check it. Germline V gives CDR1 MNHNS, CDR2 SASEGT. The CDR3 sequence is 15 residues long. CDR3 sequence reads: CASSPTGMPNQPQHF.

The chain uses TRBV6-4 and TRBJ2-1; TCRdb returns TRBD1, unconfirmable since there is no DNA. This CDR3 contains 12 residues. Germline loops: CDR1 MRHNA, CDR2 SNTAGT. CDR3 region: CASSDIGGRQFF.

The V and J genes are TRBV10-3 and TRBJ1-5; no DNA is available, so the TRBD1 call from TCRdb remains unchecked. Per the germline V gene, CDR1 is ENHRY and CDR2 is SYGVKD. This CDR3 contains 12 residues. CDR3: CAIGTGDQPQHF.

The chain couples TRBV5-1 to TRBJ2-3; the TCRdb call, TRBD2, lacks DNA for checking. This CDR3 contains 14 residues. The V gene's germline CDR1 is SGHRS and CDR2 YFSETQ. The CDR3 sequence: CASSQLAGEDTQYF.

The J gene is TRBJ2-6, the V gene TRBV27; with no DNA, the TCRdb D assignment of TRBD1 cannot be verified. CDR1 is MNHEY and CDR2 is SMNVEV in the germline V gene (reference sequence). CDR3 length equals 17 residues. Here the CDR3 reads CASSFSGGRRGANVLTF.

CDR3 loop: CASSLAQGVGELFF. The V call is TRBV7-8, the J call TRBJ2-2. Germline values: CDR1 SGHVS, CDR2 FQNEAQ. The CDR3 has 14 amino acids.

This chain joins TRBV12-3 or TRBV12-4 and TRBJ1-5; TCRdb's D call, TRBD1, is unchecked because there is no DNA. The CDR3 consists of 13 residues. CDR3: CASRTDSSRPQHF.

The V gene is TRBV5-1, the J gene TRBJ1-1; no DNA is available, so the TRBD1 call from TCRdb remains unchecked. The length of the CDR3 is 16 residues. Germline CDR1 SGHRS, CDR2 YFSETQ. CDR3 sequence reads: CASSLGWGALGTEAFF. Full variable domain (rest looked up from reference TRBV5-1 and TRBJ1-1): KAGVTQTPRYLIKTRGQQVTLSCSPISGHRSVSWYQQTPGQGLQFLFEYFSETQRNKGNFPGRFSGRQFSNSRSEMNVSTLELGDSALYLCASSLGWGALGTEAFFGQGTRLTVV.

This chain uses TRBV6-2 or TRBV6-3 with TRBJ2-3. From germline, CDR1 is MNHEY and CDR2 SVGEGT. The CDR3 consists of 15 residues. The CDR3 spells CASRPELAVRATQYF.

The V gene is TRBV6-2 or TRBV6-3, the J gene TRBJ2-1. The CDR3 is 18 amino acids. The V gene's germline CDR1 is MNHEY and CDR2 SVGEGT. CDR3 region: CASSYPFYGAAGDNEQFF.

The chain uses TRBV7-9 and TRBJ1-4; TCRdb picks TRBD1, but there is no DNA to check that call. Per the germline V gene, CDR1 is SEHNR and CDR2 is FQNEAQ (reference sequence). The CDR3 extends over 13 amino acids. The CDR3 here is CASSEAGNEKLFF.

The chain carries TRBV5-5 and TRBJ2-2; no DNA is available, so the TRBD2 call from TCRdb remains unchecked. Looked up from germline, CDR1 is SGHKS and CDR2 is YYEKEE (reference sequence). The CDR3 contains 16 residues. CDR3 sequence reads: CASSFRGALNTGELFF.